This is a list of T cell receptor beta chains from one sample in a study of T-cell reconstitution after alpha-beta-depleted transplantation in children. Using its own MiXCR run on the PCR reads, TCRdb lists one record per CDR3 protein. The table has 450,000 to 700,000 distinct CDR3 sequences, over 20% seen once. Here the sequenced sample was PBMCs, taken before TCRalphabeta/CD19-depleted stem cell transplant. The receptors here all came from a boy under three years old with Wiskott-Aldrich syndrome, due to receive a stem cell transplant. The CDR3 runs from the conserved cysteine through the conserved F or W. D genes are given only for firm matches. The listing skips clone size in some rows; elsewhere it reads once, few, many or a size class.

j_call	v_call	clone_size	d_call	cdr3_length	cdr3_aa	cdr3_nt
TRBJ1-1	TRBV6-1	.	.	11	CASSEAPGAFF	TGTGCCAGCAGTGAAGCGCCTGGGGCTTTCTTT
TRBJ2-2	TRBV3-1	few	.	13	CASSQVYTGELFF	TGTGCCAGCAGCCAAGTGTACACCGGGGAGCTGTTTTTT
TRBJ2-2	TRBV24-1	few	.	16	CATSGSGTKDTGELFF	TGTGCCACCAGTGGAAGCGGGACAAAGGACACCGGGGAGCTGTTTTTT
TRBJ1-5	TRBV5-1	.	.	13	CASSPIPDQPQHF	TGCGCCAGCAGCCCAATACCAGATCAGCCCCAGCATTTT
TRBJ2-1	TRBV11-2	.	TRBD2	20	CASSLVESQAGGPYDDEQFF	TGTGCCAGCAGCTTAGTTGAATCGCAAGCGGGAGGACCGTACGACGATGAGCAGTTCTTC
TRBJ1-1	TRBV29-1	few	TRBD1	14	CSVTQGAWGTEAFF	TGCAGCGTCACACAGGGGGCCTGGGGCACTGAAGCTTTCTTT
TRBJ2-5	TRBV20-1	once	TRBD2	13	CSAGTSGQETQYF	TGCAGTGCAGGGACTAGCGGGCAAGAGACCCAGTACTTC
TRBJ2-5	TRBV9	few	.	14	CASSVGKTKETQYF	TGTGCCAGCAGCGTAGGGAAGACTAAAGAGACCCAGTACTTC
TRBJ2-1	TRBV12-3/TRBV12-4	.	TRBD2	15	CASSNPGGRHNEQFF	TGTGCCAGCAGTAACCCGGGAGGACGTCACAATGAGCAGTTCTTC
TRBJ2-1	TRBV5-1	.	TRBD2	17	CASSLGLAPSSYNEQFF	TGCGCCAGCAGCCTAGGACTAGCGCCGAGCTCCTACAATGAGCAGTTCTTC
TRBJ2-7	TRBV9	few	TRBD1	16	CASSRSVGTGAYEQYF	TGTGCCAGCAGCCGCTCCGTCGGGACAGGGGCCTACGAGCAGTACTTC
TRBJ2-3	TRBV11-1	.	TRBD2	19	CASIDGWLAGVRQADTQYF	TGTGCCAGCATCGACGGCTGGCTAGCGGGTGTGAGGCAAGCAGATACGCAGTATTTT
TRBJ2-5	TRBV5-6	few	.	14	CASSLTHIGETQYF	TGTGCCAGCAGCCTGACTCACATTGGGGAGACCCAGTACTTC
TRBJ2-2	TRBV7-8	.	TRBD2	19	CASSPRGTSGSLRGGELFF	TGTGCCAGCAGCCCCCGAGGGACTAGCGGGAGCCTTAGGGGCGGGGAGCTGTTTTTT
TRBJ2-2	TRBV28	.	.	16	CASSLRAASATGELFF	TGTGCCAGCAGTTTAAGGGCAGCCTCGGCGACCGGGGAGCTGTTTTTT
TRBJ1-6	TRBV7-9	.	.	14	CASSSLGANSPLHF	TGTGCCAGCAGCTCTCTGGGGGCCAATTCACCCCTCCACTTT
TRBJ2-3	TRBV15	.	TRBD2	17	CATSSSGTRISADTQYF	TGTGCCACCAGCAGTTCCGGGACTAGAATCAGCGCAGATACGCAGTATTTT
TRBJ2-3	TRBV20-1	.	.	18	CSARDPSTAAPFRDTQYF	TGCAGTGCTAGAGATCCTTCTACAGCGGCACCCTTCAGGGATACGCAGTATTTT
TRBJ1-3	TRBV24-1	.	TRBD1	16	CATSDITGAWGNTIYF	TGTGCCACCAGTGATATTACAGGGGCGTGGGGAAACACCATATATTTT
TRBJ1-6	TRBV5-8	few	.	15	CASSLEGGENSPLHF	TGTGCCAGCAGCTTGGAAGGGGGTGAGAATTCACCCCTCCACTTT
TRBJ2-1	TRBV29-1	few	.	15	CSVDASAGKKNEQFF	TGCAGCGTTGACGCGTCGGCAGGTAAGAAGAATGAGCAGTTCTTC
TRBJ2-5	TRBV5-1	few	TRBD1	15	CASSLDRGRGETQYF	TGCGCCAGCAGCTTGGACAGGGGGCGAGGAGAGACCCAGTACTTC
TRBJ2-1	TRBV7-9	few	TRBD2	15	CASTGFGRKMNEQFF	TGTGCCTCCACCGGGTTCGGGAGGAAGATGAATGAGCAGTTCTTC
TRBJ2-1	TRBV5-1	few	TRBD2	18	CASRGLAGVNRSYNEQFF	TGCGCCAGCAGGGGGCTAGCGGGAGTCAATCGCTCCTACAATGAGCAGTTCTTC
TRBJ2-6	TRBV3-1	.	TRBD1	18	CASSQGTGGGSGANVLTF	TGTGCCAGCAGCCAAGGAACAGGGGGCGGCTCTGGGGCCAACGTCCTGACTTTC
TRBJ2-2	TRBV10-3	few	TRBD2	16	CAISHSGRMNTGELFF	TGTGCCATCAGCCATAGCGGGAGGATGAACACCGGGGAGCTGTTTTTT
TRBJ2-1	TRBV20-1	.	TRBD2	14	CSAPGTSAYNEQFF	TGCAGTGCTCCCGGGACTAGCGCCTACAATGAGCAGTTCTTC
TRBJ2-2	TRBV7-9	.	.	14	CASSALLGGRELFF	TGTGCCAGCAGCGCCCTGCTGGGAGGAAGGGAGCTGTTTTTT
TRBJ2-3	TRBV6-2/TRBV6-3	once	.	15	CASSYNRGWTDTQYF	TGTGCCAGCAGTTACAACCGGGGCTGGACAGATACGCAGTATTTT
TRBJ2-5	TRBV15	few	TRBD1	16	CATSRGGTGIGETQYF	TGTGCCACCAGCAGGGGAGGGACAGGGATTGGAGAGACCCAGTACTTC
TRBJ1-1	TRBV5-1	.	.	14	CASSGGRGLTEAFF	TGCGCCAGCAGCGGGGGCCGAGGGCTCACTGAAGCTTTCTTT
TRBJ2-6	TRBV29-1	.	.	17	CSVRITGLSSGANVLTF	TGCAGCGTGCGTATTACAGGCTTATCCTCTGGGGCCAACGTCCTGACTTTC
TRBJ2-3	TRBV20-1	few	.	14	CSAGMGVGTDTQYF	TGCAGTGCCGGGATGGGGGTAGGCACAGATACGCAGTATTTT
TRBJ1-1	TRBV29-1	few	.	12	CTTALMNTEAFF	TGCACCACAGCCCTCATGAACACTGAAGCTTTCTTT